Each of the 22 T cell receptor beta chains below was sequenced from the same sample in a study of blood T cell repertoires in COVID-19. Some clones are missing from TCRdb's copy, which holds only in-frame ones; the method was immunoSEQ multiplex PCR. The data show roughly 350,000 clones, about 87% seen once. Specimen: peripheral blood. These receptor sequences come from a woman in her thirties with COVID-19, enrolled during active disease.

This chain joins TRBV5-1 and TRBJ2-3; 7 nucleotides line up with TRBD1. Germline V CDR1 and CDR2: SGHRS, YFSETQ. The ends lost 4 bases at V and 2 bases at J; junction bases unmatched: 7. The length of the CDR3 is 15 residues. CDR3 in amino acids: CASSMGQNPTDTQYF. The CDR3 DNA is TGCGCCAGCAGCATGGGACAGAACCCCACAGATACGCAGTATTTT.

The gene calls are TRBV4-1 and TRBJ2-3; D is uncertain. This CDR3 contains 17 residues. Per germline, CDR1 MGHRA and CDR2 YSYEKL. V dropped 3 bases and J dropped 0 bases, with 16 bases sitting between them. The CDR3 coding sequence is TGCGCCAGCAGCCACAGTCCCACCGTGACTAGCACAGATACGCAGTATTTT. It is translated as CASSHSPTVTSTDTQYF.

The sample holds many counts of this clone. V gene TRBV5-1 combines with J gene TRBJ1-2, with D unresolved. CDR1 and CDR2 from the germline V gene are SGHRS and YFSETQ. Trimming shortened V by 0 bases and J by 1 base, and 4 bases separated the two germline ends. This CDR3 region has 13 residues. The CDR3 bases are TGCGCCAGCAGCTTGGAACTTAACTATGGCTACACCTTC. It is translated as CASSLELNYGYTF.

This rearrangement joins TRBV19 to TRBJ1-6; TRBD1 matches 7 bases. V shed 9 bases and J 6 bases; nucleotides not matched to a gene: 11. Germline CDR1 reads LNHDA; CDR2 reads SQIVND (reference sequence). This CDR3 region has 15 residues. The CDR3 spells CASRTGTAINSPLHF. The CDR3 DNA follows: TGTGCCAGCCGTACCGGGACAGCGATTAATTCACCCCTCCACTTT.

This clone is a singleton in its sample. The CDR3 DNA follows: TGTGCCAGCAGTGCCACTAGCGGGATTGGCAATGAGCAGTTCTTC. Protein: CASSATSGIGNEQFF. V gene TRBV25-1 combines with J gene TRBJ2-1; 10 nucleotides agree with TRBD2. The CDR3 spans 15 residues. Germline values: CDR1 MGHDK, CDR2 SYGVNS. Trimming at V came to 4 bases and at J to 6 bases, leaving 6 bases not matched to a gene.

The CDR3 sequence is CASSLRGGAHEQYF. CDR3 sequence (DNA): TGCGCCAGCAGCTTGAGGGGGGGTGCCCACGAGCAGTACTTC. This sequence joins TRBV5-1 and TRBJ2-7, with D maybe TRBD2 (7 bases). V was clipped by 1 base and J by 5 bases, with 13 bases between them. Germline V lookup: CDR1 SGHRS, CDR2 YFSETQ. CDR3 length equals 14 residues.

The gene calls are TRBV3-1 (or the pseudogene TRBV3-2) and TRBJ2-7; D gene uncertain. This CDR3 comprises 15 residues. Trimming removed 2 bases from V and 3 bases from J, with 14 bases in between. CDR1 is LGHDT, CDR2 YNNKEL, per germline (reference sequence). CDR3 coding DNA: TGTGCCAGCAGCCAATCGACTCATGCAATCTACGAGCAGTACTTC. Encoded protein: CASSQSTHAIYEQYF.

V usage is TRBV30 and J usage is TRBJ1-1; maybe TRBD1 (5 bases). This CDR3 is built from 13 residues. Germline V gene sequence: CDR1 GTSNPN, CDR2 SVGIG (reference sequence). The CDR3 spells CACRRGSSFEAFF. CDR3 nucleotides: TGTGCTTGCAGACGGGGGTCGTCTTTTGAAGCTTTCTTT. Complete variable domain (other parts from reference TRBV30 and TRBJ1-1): SQTIHQWPATLVQPVGSPLSLECTVEGTSNPNLYWYRQAAGRGLQLLFYSVGIGQISSEVPQNLSASRPQDRQFILSSKKLLLSDSGFYLCACRRGSSFEAFFGQGTRLTVV.

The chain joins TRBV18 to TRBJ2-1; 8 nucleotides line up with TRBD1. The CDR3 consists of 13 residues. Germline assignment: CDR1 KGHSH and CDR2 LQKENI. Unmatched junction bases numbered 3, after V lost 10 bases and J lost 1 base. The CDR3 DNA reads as TGTGCCACCGGACAGGGTTCCTACAATGAGCAGTTCTTC. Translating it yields CATGQGSYNEQFF.

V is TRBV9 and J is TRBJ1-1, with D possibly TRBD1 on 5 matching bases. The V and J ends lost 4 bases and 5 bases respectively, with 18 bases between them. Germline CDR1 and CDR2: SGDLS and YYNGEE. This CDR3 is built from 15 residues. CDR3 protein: CASSPQRDGLTEAFF. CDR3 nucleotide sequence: TGTGCCAGCAGCCCACAAAGGGACGGACTAACTGAAGCTTTCTTT.

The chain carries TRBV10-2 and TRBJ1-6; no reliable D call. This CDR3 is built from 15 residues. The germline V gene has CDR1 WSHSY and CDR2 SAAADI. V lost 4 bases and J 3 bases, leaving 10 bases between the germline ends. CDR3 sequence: CASSGSGGYNSPLHF. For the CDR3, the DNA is TGCGCCAGCAGTGGATCAGGAGGCTATAATTCACCCCTCCACTTT.

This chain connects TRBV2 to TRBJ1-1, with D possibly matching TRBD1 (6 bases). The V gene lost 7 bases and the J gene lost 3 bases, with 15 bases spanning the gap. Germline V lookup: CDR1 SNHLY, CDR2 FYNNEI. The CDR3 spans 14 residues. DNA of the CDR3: TGTGCCAGCACTCCGGGAGGGGGGGACACTGAAGCTTTCTTT. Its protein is CASTPGGGDTEAFF.

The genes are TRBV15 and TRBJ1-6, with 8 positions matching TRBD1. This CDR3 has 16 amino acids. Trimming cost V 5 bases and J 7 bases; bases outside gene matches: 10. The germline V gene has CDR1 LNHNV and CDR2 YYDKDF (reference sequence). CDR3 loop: CATSATPDRVNSPLHF. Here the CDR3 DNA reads TGTGCCACCAGCGCCACGCCGGACAGGGTAAATTCACCCCTCCACTTT.

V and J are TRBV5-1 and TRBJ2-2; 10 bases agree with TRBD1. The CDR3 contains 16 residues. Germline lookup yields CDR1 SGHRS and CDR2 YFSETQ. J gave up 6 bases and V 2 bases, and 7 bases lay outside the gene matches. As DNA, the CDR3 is TGCGCCAGCAGCTTCGGGACAGGGGACGATGCCGGGGAGCTGTTTTTT. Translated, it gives CASSFGTGDDAGELFF.

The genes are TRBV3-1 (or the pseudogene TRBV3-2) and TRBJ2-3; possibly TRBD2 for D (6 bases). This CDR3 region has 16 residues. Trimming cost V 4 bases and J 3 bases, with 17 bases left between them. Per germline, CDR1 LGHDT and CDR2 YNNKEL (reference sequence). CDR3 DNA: TGTGCCAGCAGCCTTGGGGTGGCGGGAATGACAGATACGCAGTATTTT. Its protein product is CASSLGVAGMTDTQYF.

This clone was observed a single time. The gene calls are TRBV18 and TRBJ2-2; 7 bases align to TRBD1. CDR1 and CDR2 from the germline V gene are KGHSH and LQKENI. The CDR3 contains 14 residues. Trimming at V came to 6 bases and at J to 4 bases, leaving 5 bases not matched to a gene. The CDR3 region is CASSPGQSTGELFF. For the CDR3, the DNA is TGTGCCAGCTCCCCGGGACAGAGCACCGGGGAGCTGTTTTTT. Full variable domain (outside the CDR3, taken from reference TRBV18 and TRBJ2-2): NAGVMQNPRHLVRRRGQEARLRCSPMKGHSHVYWYRQLPEEGLKFMVYLQKENIIDESGMPKERFSAEFPKEGPSILRIQQVVRGDSAAYFCASSPGQSTGELFFGEGSRLTVL.

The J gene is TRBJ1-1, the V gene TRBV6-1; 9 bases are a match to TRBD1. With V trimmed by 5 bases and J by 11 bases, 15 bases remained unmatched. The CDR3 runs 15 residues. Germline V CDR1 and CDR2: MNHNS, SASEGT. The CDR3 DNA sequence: TGTGCCAGCAGTTCCCGGGACAGGGCTCCTTGGTGGGCTTTCTTT. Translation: CASSSRDRAPWWAFF.

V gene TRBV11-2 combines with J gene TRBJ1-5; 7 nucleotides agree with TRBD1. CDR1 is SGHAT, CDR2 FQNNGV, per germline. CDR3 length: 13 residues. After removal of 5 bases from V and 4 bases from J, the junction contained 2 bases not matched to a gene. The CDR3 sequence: CASSVDRNQPQHF. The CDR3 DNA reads TGTGCCAGCAGCGTGGACAGGAATCAGCCCCAGCATTTT.

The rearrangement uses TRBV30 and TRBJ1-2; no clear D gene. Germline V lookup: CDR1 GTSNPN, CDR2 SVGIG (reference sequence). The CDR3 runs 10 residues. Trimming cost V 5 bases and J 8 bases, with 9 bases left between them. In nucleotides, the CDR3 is TGTGCCTGGGAATCCCGGGGCTACACCTTC. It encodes CAWESRGYTF.

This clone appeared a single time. The DNA for the CDR3 is TGTGCCAGCAGTGAGGTCAGGGGAGAAACTGAAGCTTTCTTT. Its translation: CASSEVRGETEAFF. The genes are TRBV2 and TRBJ1-1; weak D call: TRBD1 (6 bases). The germline V gene encodes CDR1 SNHLY and CDR2 FYNNEI. There are 14 residues in the CDR3. Trimming cost V 3 bases and J 5 bases, with 13 bases left between them. Full variable domain (outside the CDR3, taken from reference TRBV2 and TRBJ1-1): EPEVTQTPSHQVTQMGQEVILRCVPISNHLYFYWYRQILGQKVEFLVSFYNNEISEKSEIFDDQFSVERPDGSNFTLKIRSTKLEDSAMYFCASSEVRGETEAFFGQGTRLTVV.

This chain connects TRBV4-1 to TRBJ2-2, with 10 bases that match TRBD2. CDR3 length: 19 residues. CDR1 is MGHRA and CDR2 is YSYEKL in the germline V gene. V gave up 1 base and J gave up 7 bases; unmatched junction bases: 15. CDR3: CASSQAPLLAGVSGGELFF. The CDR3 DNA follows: TGCGCCAGCAGCCAAGCCCCTCTCCTAGCGGGAGTTAGCGGCGGGGAGCTGTTTTTT.

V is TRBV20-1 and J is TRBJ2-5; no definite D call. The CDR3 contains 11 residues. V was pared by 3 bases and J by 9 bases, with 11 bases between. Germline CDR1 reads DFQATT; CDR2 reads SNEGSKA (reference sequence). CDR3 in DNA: TGCAGTGCTAGTATGGAGTGGGCCCAGTACTTC. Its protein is CSASMEWAQYF.